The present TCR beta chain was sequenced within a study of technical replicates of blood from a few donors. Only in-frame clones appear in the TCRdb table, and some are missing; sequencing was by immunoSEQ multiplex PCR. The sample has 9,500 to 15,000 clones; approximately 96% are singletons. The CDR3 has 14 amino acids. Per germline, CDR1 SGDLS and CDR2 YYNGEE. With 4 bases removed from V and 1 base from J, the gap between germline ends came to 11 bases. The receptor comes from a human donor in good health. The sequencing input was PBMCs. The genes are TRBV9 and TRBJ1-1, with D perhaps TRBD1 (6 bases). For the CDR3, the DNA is TGTGCCAGCAGCATACAGGGTACGAACACTGAAGCTTTCTTT. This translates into CASSIQGTNTEAFF.